The T cell receptor (beta chain) under discussion was sequenced for a study of prognosis after radiotherapy for stage I lung cancer. At the level of the study: From early 2018 through early 2019, patients with stage I non-small cell lung cancer were enrolled. Radiotherapy was followed by distant metastases in a few patients, which appeared at a median of approximately 7 months; 15 patients showed no significant progression. Every patient with non-small cell lung cancer was judged medically inoperable. Six or seven patients had squamous cell carcinoma and about eleven had adenocarcinoma.

Germline V gene sequence: CDR1 MNHNS, CDR2 SASEGT. The CDR3 has 15 residues. V was pared by 6 bases and J by 2 bases, with 9 bases of the junction left unmatched. Two-round multiplex PCR, the amplification method, yielded TCR beta CDR3 from genomic DNA. It was primers specific to each TRBV and TRBJ gene that first-round PCR used. TCRdb re-called the multiplex PCR reads through MiXCR, storing one row per CDR3 protein. The data hold roughly 14,000 distinct CDR3 sequences, with 25% to 30% observed a single time. This clonotype appeared many times. The chain couples TRBV6-1 to TRBJ1-2; TRBD1 matches 7 bases. The TCR comes from a donor aged 50 or older with non-small cell lung cancer. Sequencing was performed on PBMCs, taken before or after stereotactic body radiation therapy (not recorded which). The CDR3 region has the DNA TGTGCCAGCAGACACCAGGGGGTGGGAAACTATGGCTACACCTTC. It specifies CASRHQGVGNYGYTF.